A single sample is the source of the 3 T cell receptor beta chains below, sequenced in a study of T cell responses to AZD1222 COVID-19 vaccine. Clones were sequenced by immunoSEQ multiplex PCR, and TCRdb holds only the in-frame ones, with some missing. The data hold under 130,000 clones, with roughly 89% observed a single time. The specimen comprised peripheral blood, sampled 28 days after the second AZD1222 dose. These receptor sequences come from an adult who received the AZD1222 COVID-19 vaccine.

J is TRBJ2-3 and V is TRBV3-1 (or the pseudogene TRBV3-2), with TRBD2 matching 7 bases. V lost 2 bases and J lost 2; bases outside the gene matches: 7. Per germline, CDR1 LGHDT and CDR2 YNNKEL (reference sequence). The CDR3 spans 16 residues. CDR3 sequence (DNA): TGTGCCAGCAGCCAAAGGCGGGAGTTTCCCACAGATACGCAGTATTTT. The encoded protein is CASSQRREFPTDTQYF.

The V gene is TRBV6-5, the J gene TRBJ2-2, with 7 bases lining up with TRBD1. Trimming cost V 10 bases and J 6 bases; bases outside gene matches: 8. CDR1 is MNHEY and CDR2 is SVGAGI in the germline V gene. The CDR3 loop spans 13 amino acids. CDR3 DNA: TGTGCCACCTATTCCGGGACAGCCGGGGAGCTGTTTTTT. It specifies CATYSGTAGELFF.

V is TRBV4-1 and J is TRBJ1-1; no clear D gene. CDR3 length: 13 amino acids. Germline-derived CDR1 and CDR2 are MGHRA and YSYEKL. Trimming left V 0 bases short and J 6 bases short, with 8 bases between. Here the CDR3 reads CASSQDPGAEAFF. Written as DNA, the CDR3 is TGCGCCAGCAGCCAAGATCCGGGAGCTGAAGCTTTCTTT.